This TCR beta chain was captured in a study of blood T cells in healthy people across ages. As concerns this clonotype: Antigen: not known.

Russia was home to the donors, healthy Caucasian individuals aged roughly 6 to 90. Every participating donor contributed roughly 11 milliliters of peripheral blood through a draw. A J-beta primer mix and a sample-barcoded 5' primer were used in a second PCR of about 7 to 12 cycles. TCRdb called the 5' RACE reads again in MiXCR, with one record for every CDR3 protein. The top ten hold less than 8% of the sample, which has about 1,600,000 distinct CDR3 sequences, roughly 40% seen once. Germline V gene lookup returns CDR1 SGHVS and CDR2 FNYEAQ. The V end was cut by 1 base, the J end by 5 bases, with 10 bases between. This CDR3 comprises 14 residues. Study results and limitations: With age, beta diversity per million T cells declined roughly linearly, significantly by 35 to 40. TCR beta diversity tracked closely with naive T cell percentage.

Sequencing was done on a sample of blood. The rearrangement uses TRBV7-6 and TRBJ2-3; D tentatively reads TRBD1 or TRBD2 (5 bases each). The receptor was isolated from a young woman in good health. The CDR3 sequence is CASSLGGSKDTQYF. The CDR3 nucleotides are TGTGCCAGCAGCTTAGGGGGGAGTAAAGATACGCAGTATTTT.